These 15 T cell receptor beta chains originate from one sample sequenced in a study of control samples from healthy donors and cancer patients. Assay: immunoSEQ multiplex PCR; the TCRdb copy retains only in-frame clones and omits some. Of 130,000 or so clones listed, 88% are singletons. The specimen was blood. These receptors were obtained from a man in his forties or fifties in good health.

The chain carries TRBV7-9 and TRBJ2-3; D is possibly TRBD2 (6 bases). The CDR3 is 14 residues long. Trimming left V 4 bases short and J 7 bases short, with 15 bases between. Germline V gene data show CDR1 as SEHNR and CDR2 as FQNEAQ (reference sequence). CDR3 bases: TGTGCCAGCAGCTCCAATAGGAGGGGCAATACGCAGTATTTT. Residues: CASSSNRRGNTQYF.

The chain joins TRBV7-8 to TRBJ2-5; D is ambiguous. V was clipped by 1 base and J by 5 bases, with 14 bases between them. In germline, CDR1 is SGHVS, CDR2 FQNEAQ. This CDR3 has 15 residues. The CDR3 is CASSLEVQSWETQYF. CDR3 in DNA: TGTGCCAGCAGCTTAGAGGTCCAGAGCTGGGAGACCCAGTACTTC.

The CDR3 sequence is CASSQDHRGYPAPLHF. In DNA form, the CDR3 reads TGTGCCAGCAGCCAAGATCATAGGGGATACCCCGCACCCCTCCACTTT. The chain employs TRBV3-1 (or the pseudogene TRBV3-2) and TRBJ1-6, with D tentatively TRBD1 (5 bases). This CDR3 spans 16 amino acids. The germline V gene encodes CDR1 LGHDT and CDR2 YNNKEL (reference sequence). V was shortened by 0 bases and J by 11 bases, with 17 bases between the two germline ends.

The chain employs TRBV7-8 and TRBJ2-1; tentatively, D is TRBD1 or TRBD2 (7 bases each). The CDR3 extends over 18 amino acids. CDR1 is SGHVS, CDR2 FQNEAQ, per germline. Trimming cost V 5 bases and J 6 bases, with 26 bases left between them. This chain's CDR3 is CASSRTTGRGPKGNEQFF. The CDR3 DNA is TGTGCCAGCAGCAGGACGACAGGGCGGGGGCCCAAAGGCAATGAGCAGTTCTTC.

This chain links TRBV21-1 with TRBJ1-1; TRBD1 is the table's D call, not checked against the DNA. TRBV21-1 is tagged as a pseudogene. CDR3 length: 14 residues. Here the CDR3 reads CASSTRQGDTEAFF. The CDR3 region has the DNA TGTGCCAGCAGCACACGTCAGGGGGACACTGAAGCTTTCTTT.

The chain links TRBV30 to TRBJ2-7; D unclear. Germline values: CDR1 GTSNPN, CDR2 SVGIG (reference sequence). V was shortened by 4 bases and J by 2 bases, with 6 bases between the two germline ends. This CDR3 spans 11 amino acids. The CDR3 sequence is CAWKFAYEQYF. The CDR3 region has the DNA TGTGCCTGGAAGTTCGCCTACGAGCAGTACTTC.

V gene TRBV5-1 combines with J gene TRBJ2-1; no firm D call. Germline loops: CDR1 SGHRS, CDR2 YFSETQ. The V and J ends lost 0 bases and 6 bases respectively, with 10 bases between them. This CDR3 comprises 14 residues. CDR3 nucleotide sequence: TGCGCCAGCAGCTTGGGGCACCTGGCCAATGAGCAGTTCTTC. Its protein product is CASSLGHLANEQFF.

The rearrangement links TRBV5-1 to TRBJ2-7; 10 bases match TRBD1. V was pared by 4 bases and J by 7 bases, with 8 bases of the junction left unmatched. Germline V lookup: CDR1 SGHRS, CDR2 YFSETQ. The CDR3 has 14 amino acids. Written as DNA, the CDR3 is TGCGCCAGCAGCCGCCGACAGGGGGCCTCGGAGCAGTACTTC. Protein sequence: CASSRRQGASEQYF.

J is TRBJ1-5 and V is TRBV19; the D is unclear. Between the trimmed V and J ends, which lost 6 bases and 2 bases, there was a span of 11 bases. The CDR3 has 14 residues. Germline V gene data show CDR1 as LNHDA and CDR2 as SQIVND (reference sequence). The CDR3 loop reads CASSFSGGNQPQHF. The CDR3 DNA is TGTGCCAGTAGCTTCTCGGGAGGCAATCAGCCCCAGCATTTT. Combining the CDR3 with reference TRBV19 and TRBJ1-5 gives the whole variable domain DGGITQSPKYLFRKEGQNVTLSCEQNLNHDAMYWYRQDPGQGLRLIYYSQIVNDFQKGDIAEGYSVSREKKESFPLTVTSAQKNPTAFYLCASSFSGGNQPQHFGDGTRLSIL.

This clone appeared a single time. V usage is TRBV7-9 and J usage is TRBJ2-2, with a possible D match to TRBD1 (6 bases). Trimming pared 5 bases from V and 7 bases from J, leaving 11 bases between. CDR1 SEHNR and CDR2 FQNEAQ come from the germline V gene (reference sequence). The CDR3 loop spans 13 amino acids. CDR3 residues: CASSLQGNGELFF. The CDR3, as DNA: TGTGCCAGCAGCCTACAGGGAAACGGGGAGCTGTTTTTT.

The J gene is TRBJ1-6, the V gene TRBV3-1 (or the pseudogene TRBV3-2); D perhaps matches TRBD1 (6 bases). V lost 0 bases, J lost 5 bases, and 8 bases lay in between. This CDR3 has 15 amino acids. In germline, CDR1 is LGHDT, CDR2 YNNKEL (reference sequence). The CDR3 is CASSQDTGNNSPLHF. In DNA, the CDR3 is TGTGCCAGCAGCCAAGATACAGGGAATAATTCACCCCTCCACTTT.

The CDR3 DNA is TGTGCCAGCAGCGGACCGTTGAACACTGAAGCTTTCTTT. Translation gives CASSGPLNTEAFF. The V call is TRBV11-3, the J call TRBJ1-1; D gene unclear. Trimming cost V 5 bases and J 0 bases, with 7 bases left between them. The germline CDR1 and CDR2 sequences are SGHNT and YENEEA. The CDR3 is 13 residues long.

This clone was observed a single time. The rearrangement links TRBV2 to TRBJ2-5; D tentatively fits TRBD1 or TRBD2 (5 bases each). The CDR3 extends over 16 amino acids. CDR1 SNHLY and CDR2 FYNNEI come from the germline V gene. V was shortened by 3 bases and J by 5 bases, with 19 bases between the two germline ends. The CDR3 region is CASSERAPRGQETQYF. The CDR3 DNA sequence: TGTGCCAGCAGTGAGAGGGCCCCGAGGGGTCAGGAGACCCAGTACTTC.

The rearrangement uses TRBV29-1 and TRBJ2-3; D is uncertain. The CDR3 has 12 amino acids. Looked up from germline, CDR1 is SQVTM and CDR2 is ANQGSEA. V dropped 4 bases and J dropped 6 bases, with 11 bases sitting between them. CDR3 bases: TGCAGCGTTGGTAGTAGGGATGATACGCAGTATTTT. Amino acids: CSVGSRDDTQYF.

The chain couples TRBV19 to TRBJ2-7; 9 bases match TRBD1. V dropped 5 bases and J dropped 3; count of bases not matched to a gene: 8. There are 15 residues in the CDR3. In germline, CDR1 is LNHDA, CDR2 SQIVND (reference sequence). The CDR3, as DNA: TGTGCCAGTAGTGCCGGGACAGGGTCCCTCTACGAGCAGTACTTC. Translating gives CASSAGTGSLYEQYF.